Below, 11 T cell receptor beta chains from the same sample are listed, as sequenced in a study of cytomegalovirus exposure and HLA in healthy donors. Both 60 Vbeta primers and 13 Jbeta primers went into the PCR. Sequenced by immunoSEQ multiplex PCR; TCRdb stores in-frame clones only, minus some. This sample has some 200,000 clones, with about 70% found just once. The sample taken for sequencing was PBMCs. The receptors derive from a woman aged 30 to 39 in good health and CMV-seronegative.

This chain connects TRBV19 to TRBJ2-7; 7 bases are shared with TRBD1. Germline loops: CDR1 LNHDA, CDR2 SQIVND (reference sequence). This CDR3 contains 15 residues. Germline trimming cut 3 bases from V and 3 bases from J; bases unmatched to any gene: 8. CDR3 in amino acids: CASSMVTGMSYEQYF. CDR3 sequence (DNA): TGTGCCAGTAGTATGGTGACAGGGATGAGCTACGAGCAGTACTTC.

The chain carries TRBV15 and TRBJ1-2; the match to TRBD1 covers 8 bases. With V trimmed by 0 bases and J by 8 bases, 8 bases remained unmatched. In germline, CDR1 is LNHNV, CDR2 YYDKDF (reference sequence). The CDR3 is 15 amino acids. This chain's CDR3 is CATSRDQGAPRGYTF. In DNA form, the CDR3 reads TGTGCCACCAGCAGAGACCAGGGGGCCCCGCGAGGCTACACCTTC.

CDR3: CASTSTRQGNQPQHF. CDR3 coding DNA: TGTGCCAGCACCTCGACCCGGCAGGGCAATCAGCCCCAGCATTTT. The V and J genes are TRBV6-1 and TRBJ1-5, with D uncertain. The CDR3 runs 15 residues. Trimming removed 7 bases at V and 2 bases at J, with 15 bases between. CDR1 is MNHNS and CDR2 is SASEGT in the germline V gene.

V usage is TRBV7-9 and J usage is TRBJ1-4, with a possible D match to TRBD1 (5 bases). In germline, CDR1 is SEHNR, CDR2 FQNEAQ (reference sequence). The length of the CDR3 is 15 residues. Between the trimmed V and J ends, which lost 2 bases and 5 bases, there was a span of 12 bases. The CDR3: CASSLIRTRNEKLFF. For the CDR3, the DNA is TGTGCCAGCAGCTTAATTAGGACAAGAAATGAAAAACTGTTTTTT. Based on the CDR3 plus reference TRBV7-9 and TRBJ1-4, the full variable domain is DTGVSQNPRHKITKRGQNVTFRCDPISEHNRLYWYRQTLGQGPEFLTYFQNEAQLEKSRLLSDRFSAERPKGSFSTLEIQRTEQGDSAMYLCASSLIRTRNEKLFFGSGTQLSVL.

The V and J genes are TRBV6-5 and TRBJ2-2, with D unclear. The CDR3 is made up of 13 amino acids. Germline V gene data show CDR1 as MNHEY and CDR2 as SVGAGI. The V gene lost 6 bases and the J gene lost 6 bases, with 11 bases spanning the gap. The chain's CDR3 is CASRTDVAGELFF. CDR3 coding DNA: TGTGCCAGCAGAACAGACGTCGCCGGGGAGCTGTTTTTT.

This chain uses TRBV11-2 with TRBJ2-7; 7 bases align to TRBD1. Germline V gene lookup returns CDR1 SGHAT and CDR2 FQNNGV. The V and J ends lost 4 bases and 1 base, in that order; junction bases with no gene match: 7. The CDR3 consists of 15 residues. CDR3 bases: TGTGCCAGCAGCTCATATGGGGACAGTTCCTACGAGCAGTACTTC. It is translated as CASSSYGDSSYEQYF.

Here the CDR3 reads CASSLGVLGQRSGTEAFF. The DNA for the CDR3 is TGCGCCAGCAGCTTGGGGGTCTTAGGACAAAGAAGTGGCACTGAAGCTTTCTTT. The chain joins TRBV5-1 to TRBJ1-1; maybe TRBD1 (5 bases). Trimming cost V 0 bases and J 4 bases, with 22 bases left between them. The V gene's germline CDR1 is SGHRS and CDR2 YFSETQ. CDR3 size: 18 residues.

The V and J genes are TRBV5-5 and TRBJ2-3, with TRBD1 matching 8 bases. The CDR3 has 16 amino acids. The junction had 9 bases not matched to a gene; V was cut back by 4 bases and J by 2 bases. CDR1 is SGHKS, CDR2 YYEKEE, per germline (reference sequence). The CDR3 nucleotides are TGTGCCAGCAGCGGGGGACAGGACGGTATCACAGATACGCAGTATTTT. Its translation: CASSGGQDGITDTQYF.

This clone was observed a handful of times. The rearrangement links TRBV19 to TRBJ1-2, with 9 bases aligning to TRBD1. With V trimmed by 3 bases and J by 8 bases, 7 bases remained unmatched. CDR1 and CDR2 from the germline V gene are LNHDA and SQIVND (reference sequence). CDR3 size: 14 residues. CDR3 amino acids: CASSIVADRGGYTF. The DNA for the CDR3 is TGTGCCAGTAGTATCGTTGCGGACAGGGGCGGCTACACCTTC.

This clone has more than one count but fewer than ten. The genes are TRBV4-2 and TRBJ2-2, with 9 bases aligning to TRBD2. V shed 2 bases and J 0 bases; nucleotides not matched to a gene: 4. The CDR3 sequence is 17 residues long. Germline CDR1 reads LGHNA; CDR2 reads YNFKEQ. The CDR3 DNA reads TGTGCCAGCAGCCAATCAGCGGGAGGCACGAACACCGGGGAGCTGTTTTTT. The encoded protein is CASSQSAGGTNTGELFF.

The chain recombines TRBV5-8 with TRBJ1-5; 7 bases match TRBD1. V lost 3 bases, J lost 4 bases, and 7 bases stayed unmatched. The length of the CDR3 is 15 residues. CDR1 and CDR2 (germline): SGHTS, YDEGEE. The CDR3 loop is CASSSGTAKNQPQHF. CDR3 nucleotides: TGTGCCAGCAGCTCCGGGACAGCGAAGAATCAGCCCCAGCATTTT.